These 2 T cell receptor beta chains originate from one sample sequenced in a study of blood T cell repertoires in COVID-19. Measured with immunoSEQ multiplex PCR; TCRdb has only the in-frame clones, and not every one. The sample lists approximately 210,000 clones; roughly 84% were seen once. Sequencing was carried out using peripheral blood. Receptors were obtained from a woman in her thirties or forties who had recovered from COVID-19.

The chain joins TRBV3-1 (or the pseudogene TRBV3-2) to TRBJ1-5; D remains ambiguous. V lost 0 bases to trimming and J lost 3 bases, with 12 bases between them. The CDR3 runs to 16 residues. Germline CDR1 and CDR2: LGHDT and YNNKEL (reference sequence). The CDR3, as DNA: TGTGCCAGCAGCCAAGACGCAGTGGGCAACAATCAGCCCCAGCATTTT. Protein product: CASSQDAVGNNQPQHF.

The chain is built from TRBV19 and TRBJ1-5; 7 positions agree with TRBD1. Germline V gene sequence: CDR1 LNHDA, CDR2 SQIVND (reference sequence). V was clipped by 5 bases and J by 0 bases; unmatched bases: 7. This CDR3 is 16 amino acids long. The CDR3 reads CASSLGTAFSNQPQHF. In DNA form, the CDR3 reads TGTGCCAGTAGTCTAGGGACAGCTTTTAGCAATCAGCCCCAGCATTTT.